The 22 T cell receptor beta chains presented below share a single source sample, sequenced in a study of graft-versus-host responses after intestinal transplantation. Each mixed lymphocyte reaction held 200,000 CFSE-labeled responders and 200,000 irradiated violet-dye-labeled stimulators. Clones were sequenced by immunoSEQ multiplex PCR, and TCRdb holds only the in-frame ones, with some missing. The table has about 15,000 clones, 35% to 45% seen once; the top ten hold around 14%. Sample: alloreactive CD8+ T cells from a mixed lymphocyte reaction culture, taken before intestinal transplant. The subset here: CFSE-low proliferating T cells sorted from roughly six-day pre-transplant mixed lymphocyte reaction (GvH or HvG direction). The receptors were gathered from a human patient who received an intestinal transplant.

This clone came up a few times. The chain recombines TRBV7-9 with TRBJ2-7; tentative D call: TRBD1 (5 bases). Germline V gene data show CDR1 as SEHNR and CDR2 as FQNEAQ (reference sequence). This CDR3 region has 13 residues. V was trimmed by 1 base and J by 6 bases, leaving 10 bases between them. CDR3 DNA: TGTGCCAGCAGCTTAGGGGTCAGGGCCGAGCAGTACTTC. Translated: CASSLGVRAEQYF.

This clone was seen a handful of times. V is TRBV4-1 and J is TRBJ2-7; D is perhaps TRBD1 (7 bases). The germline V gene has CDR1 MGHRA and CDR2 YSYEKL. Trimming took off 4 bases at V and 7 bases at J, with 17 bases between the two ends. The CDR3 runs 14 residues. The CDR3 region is CASSPLAGGWEQYF. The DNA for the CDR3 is TGCGCCAGCAGCCCCCTGGCAGGGGGGTGGGAGCAGTACTTC.

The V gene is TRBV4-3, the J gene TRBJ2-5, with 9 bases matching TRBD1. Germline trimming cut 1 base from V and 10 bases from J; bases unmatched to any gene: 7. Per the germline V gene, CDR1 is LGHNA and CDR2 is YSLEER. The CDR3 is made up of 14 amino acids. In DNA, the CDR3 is TGCGCCAGCAGCCAAGGTACAGGGGGCCGGGACCAGTACTTC. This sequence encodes CASSQGTGGRDQYF.

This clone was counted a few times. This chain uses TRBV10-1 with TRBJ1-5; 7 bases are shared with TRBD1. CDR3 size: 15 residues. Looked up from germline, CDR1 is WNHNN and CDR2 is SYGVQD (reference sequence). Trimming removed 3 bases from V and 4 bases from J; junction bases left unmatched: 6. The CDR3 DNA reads TGCGCCAGCAGTGACGACAGGGATGGGAATCAGCCCCAGCATTTT. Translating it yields CASSDDRDGNQPQHF.

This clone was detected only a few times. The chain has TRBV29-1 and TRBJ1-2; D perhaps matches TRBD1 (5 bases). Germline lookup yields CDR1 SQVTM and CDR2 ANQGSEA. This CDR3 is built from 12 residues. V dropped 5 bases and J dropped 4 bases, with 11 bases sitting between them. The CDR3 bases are TGCAGCGTTCTTGAAGGGGCCTATGGCTACACCTTC. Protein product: CSVLEGAYGYTF.

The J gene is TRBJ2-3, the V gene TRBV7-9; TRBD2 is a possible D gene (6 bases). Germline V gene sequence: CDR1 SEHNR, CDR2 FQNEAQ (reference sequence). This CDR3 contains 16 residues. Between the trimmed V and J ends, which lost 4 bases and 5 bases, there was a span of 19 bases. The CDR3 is CASSSNRELTLDTQYF. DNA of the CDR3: TGTGCCAGCAGCTCTAATCGGGAGCTCACACTAGATACGCAGTATTTT.

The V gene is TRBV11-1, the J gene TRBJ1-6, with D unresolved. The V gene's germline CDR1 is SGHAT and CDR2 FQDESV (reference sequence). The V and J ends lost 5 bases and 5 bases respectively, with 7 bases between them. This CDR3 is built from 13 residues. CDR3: CASSRRDNSPLHF. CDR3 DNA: TGTGCCAGCAGCAGACGGGATAATTCACCCCTCCACTTT.

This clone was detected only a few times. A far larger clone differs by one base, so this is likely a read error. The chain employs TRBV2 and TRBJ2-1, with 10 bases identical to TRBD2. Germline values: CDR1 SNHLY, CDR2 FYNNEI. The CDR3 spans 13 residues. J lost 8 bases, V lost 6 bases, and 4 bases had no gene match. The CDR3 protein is CASRASGSYEQFF. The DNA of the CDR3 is TGTGCCAGCAGGGCTAGCGGGAGCTATGAGCAGTTCTTC.

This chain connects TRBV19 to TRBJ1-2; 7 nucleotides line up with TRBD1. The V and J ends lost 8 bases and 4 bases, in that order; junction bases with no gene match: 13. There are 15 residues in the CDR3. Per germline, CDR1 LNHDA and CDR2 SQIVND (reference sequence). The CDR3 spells CASQGGHGSFYGYTF. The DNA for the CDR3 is TGTGCCAGTCAAGGGGGCCATGGCAGCTTCTATGGCTACACCTTC. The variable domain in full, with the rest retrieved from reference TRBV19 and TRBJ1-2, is DGGITQSPKYLFRKEGQNVTLSCEQNLNHDAMYWYRQDPGQGLRLIYYSQIVNDFQKGDIAEGYSVSREKKESFPLTVTSAQKNPTAFYLCASQGGHGSFYGYTFGSGTRLTVV.

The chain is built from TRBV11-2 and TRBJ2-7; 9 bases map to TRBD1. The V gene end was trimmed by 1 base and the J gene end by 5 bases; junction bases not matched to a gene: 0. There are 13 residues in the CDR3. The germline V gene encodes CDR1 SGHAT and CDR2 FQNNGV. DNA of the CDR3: TGTGCCAGCAGCTTAGGACAGGGGGACGAGCAGTACTTC. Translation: CASSLGQGDEQYF.

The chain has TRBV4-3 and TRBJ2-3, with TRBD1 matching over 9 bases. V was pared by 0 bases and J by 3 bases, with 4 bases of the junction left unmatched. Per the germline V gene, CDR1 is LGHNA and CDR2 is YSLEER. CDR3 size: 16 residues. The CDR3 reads CASSQDIGTGTDTQYF. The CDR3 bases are TGCGCCAGCAGCCAAGATATAGGGACAGGGACAGATACGCAGTATTTT.

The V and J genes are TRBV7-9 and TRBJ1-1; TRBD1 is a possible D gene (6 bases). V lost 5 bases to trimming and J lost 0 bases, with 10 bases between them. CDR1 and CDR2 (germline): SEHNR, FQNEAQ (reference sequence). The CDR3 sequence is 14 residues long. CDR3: CASSPGAMNTEAFF. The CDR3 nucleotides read TGTGCCAGCAGCCCAGGGGCCATGAACACTGAAGCTTTCTTT.

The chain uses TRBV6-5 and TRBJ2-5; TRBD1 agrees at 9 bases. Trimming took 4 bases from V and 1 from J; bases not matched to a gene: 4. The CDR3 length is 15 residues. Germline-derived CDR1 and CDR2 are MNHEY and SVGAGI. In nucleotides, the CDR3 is TGTGCCAGCAGTTCAACAGGGGGCCGCCAAGAGACCCAGTACTTC. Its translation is CASSSTGGRQETQYF.

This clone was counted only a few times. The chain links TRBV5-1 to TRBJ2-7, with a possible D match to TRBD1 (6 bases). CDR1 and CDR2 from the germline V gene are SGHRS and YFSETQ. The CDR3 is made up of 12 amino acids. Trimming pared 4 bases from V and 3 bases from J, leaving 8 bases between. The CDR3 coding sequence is TGCGCCAGCAGCCCGGACAGCTACGAGCAGTACTTC. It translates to CASSPDSYEQYF.

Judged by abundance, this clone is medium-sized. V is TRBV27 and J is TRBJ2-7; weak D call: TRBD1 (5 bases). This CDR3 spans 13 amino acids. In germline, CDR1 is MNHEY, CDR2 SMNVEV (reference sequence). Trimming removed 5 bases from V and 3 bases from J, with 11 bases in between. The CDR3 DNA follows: TGTGCCAGCAGTCCCGGACACTACTACGAGCAGTACTTC. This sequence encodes CASSPGHYYEQYF.

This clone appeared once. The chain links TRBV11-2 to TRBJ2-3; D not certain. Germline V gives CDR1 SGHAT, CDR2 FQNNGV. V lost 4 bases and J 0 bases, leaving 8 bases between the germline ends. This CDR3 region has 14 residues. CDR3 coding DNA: TGTGCCAGCAGCTCGGGTACTAGCACAGATACGCAGTATTTT. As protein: CASSSGTSTDTQYF.

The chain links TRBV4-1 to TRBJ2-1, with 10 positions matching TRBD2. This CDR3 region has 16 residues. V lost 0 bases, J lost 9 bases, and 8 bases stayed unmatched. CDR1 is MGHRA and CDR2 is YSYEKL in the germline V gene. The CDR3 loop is CASSQDGSGRDGEQFF. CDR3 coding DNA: TGCGCCAGCAGCCAAGATGGGAGCGGGAGGGATGGTGAGCAGTTCTTC.

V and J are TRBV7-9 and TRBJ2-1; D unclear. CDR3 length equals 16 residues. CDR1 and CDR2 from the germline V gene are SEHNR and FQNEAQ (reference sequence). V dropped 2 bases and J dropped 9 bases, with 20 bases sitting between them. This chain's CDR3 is CASSLRSPAELSEQFF. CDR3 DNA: TGTGCCAGCAGCTTAAGGTCACCTGCGGAACTGAGTGAGCAGTTCTTC.

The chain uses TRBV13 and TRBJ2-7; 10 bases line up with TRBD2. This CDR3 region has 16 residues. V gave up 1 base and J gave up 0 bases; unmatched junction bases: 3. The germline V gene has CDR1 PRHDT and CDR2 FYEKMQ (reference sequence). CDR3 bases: TGTGCCAGCAGCTTAGTTTCTAGCGGGGGCTCCTACGAGCAGTACTTC. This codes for CASSLVSSGGSYEQYF.

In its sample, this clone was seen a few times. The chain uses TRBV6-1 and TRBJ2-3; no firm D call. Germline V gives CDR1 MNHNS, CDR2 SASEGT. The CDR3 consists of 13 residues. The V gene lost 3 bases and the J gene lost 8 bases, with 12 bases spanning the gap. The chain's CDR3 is CASSDGDPRTQYF. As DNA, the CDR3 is TGTGCCAGCAGTGATGGAGACCCTCGTACGCAGTATTTT.

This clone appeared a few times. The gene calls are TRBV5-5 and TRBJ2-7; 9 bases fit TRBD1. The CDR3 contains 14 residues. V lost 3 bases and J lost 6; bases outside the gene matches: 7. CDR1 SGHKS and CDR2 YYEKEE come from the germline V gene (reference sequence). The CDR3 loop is CASSSGTGSSEQYF. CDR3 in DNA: TGTGCCAGCAGCTCGGGGACAGGGAGTAGCGAGCAGTACTTC.

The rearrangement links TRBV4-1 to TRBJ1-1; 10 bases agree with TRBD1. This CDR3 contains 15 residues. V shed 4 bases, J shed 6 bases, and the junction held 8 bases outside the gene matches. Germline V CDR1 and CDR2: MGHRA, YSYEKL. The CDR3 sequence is CASSLGTGVDAEAFF. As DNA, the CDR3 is TGCGCCAGCAGCCTCGGGACAGGGGTGGACGCTGAAGCTTTCTTT.